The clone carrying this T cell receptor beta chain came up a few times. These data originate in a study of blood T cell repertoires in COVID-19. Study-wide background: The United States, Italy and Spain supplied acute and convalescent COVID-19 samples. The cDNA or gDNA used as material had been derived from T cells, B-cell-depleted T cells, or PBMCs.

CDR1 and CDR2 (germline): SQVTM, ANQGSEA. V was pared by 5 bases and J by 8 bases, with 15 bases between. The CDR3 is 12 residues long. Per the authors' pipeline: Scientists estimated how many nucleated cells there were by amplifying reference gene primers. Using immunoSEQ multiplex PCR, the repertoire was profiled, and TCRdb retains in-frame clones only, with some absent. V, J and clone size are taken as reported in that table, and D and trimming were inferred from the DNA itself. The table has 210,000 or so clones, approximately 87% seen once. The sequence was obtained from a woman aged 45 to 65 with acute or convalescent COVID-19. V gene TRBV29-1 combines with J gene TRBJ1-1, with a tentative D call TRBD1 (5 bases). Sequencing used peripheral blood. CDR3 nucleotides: TGCAGCGTTCTCCGCGGGACTGTCGAAGCTTTCTTT. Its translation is CSVLRGTVEAFF.